This section outlines one TCR beta chain sequence together with its context. Its antigen remains unidentified. V was clipped by 1 base and J by 2 bases, with 6 bases between them. CDR3 length: 14 residues. The V gene's germline CDR1 is SGHDN and CDR2 FVKESK. The naive gate required viable CD3+CD4+ or CD3+CD8+ cells with CCR7+CD45RA+CD45RO-CD95-CD27+CD28+ phenotype. Sequenced by immunoSEQ multiplex PCR; TCRdb stores in-frame clones only, minus some. The table includes 4,000 or so clones, 85% to 95% detected once. The source of the sample is a study of T cells after posttransplantation cyclophosphamide. Study-wide points: Tissue-infiltrating T cells from skin or gut overlapped little with blood T cells. Donor CD8+ memory clones often dominated recipient blood repertoires at later times.

The gene calls are TRBV14 and TRBJ2-1; D call uncertain. The receptor was derived from a man between 45 and 60 years old. Material for sequencing was naive CD4+ T cells sorted from PBMCs. CDR3 in amino acids: CASSQGLAYNEQFF. The CDR3 DNA reads as TGTGCCAGCAGCCAAGGGCTAGCCTACAATGAGCAGTTCTTC.